Below are 20 T cell receptor beta chains sequenced from a single sample in a study of shared clonotypes between healthy human individuals (dated by TCRdb to the early 2020s). Libraries came from the immunoSEQ multiplex PCR assay. TCRdb mirrors the immuneACCESS table, restricted to in-frame sequences. Some clones are absent from its copies; in checked studies, under half trace to an unresolved V gene, and the reason for the others is unknown. The sample profile shows fewer than 200,000 clones; roughly 91% of them were found once. The ten largest clones add up to 0.067% of the sample. The specimen sequenced was naive CD4+ T cells sorted from blood. The cell subset or site tag for this specimen amounts to: CD45RA+ positively selected. These TCRs come from a woman aged 25 to 39 in good health.

The V call is TRBV19, the J call TRBJ2-7; D may be TRBD1 (5 bases). CDR3 size: 15 residues. V lost 1 base and J lost 2, with 12 bases in between. Germline V gives CDR1 LNHDA, CDR2 SQIVND (reference sequence). CDR3 in amino acids: CASSIVAGIPYEQYF. The DNA for the CDR3 is TGTGCCAGTAGTATAGTGGCAGGGATTCCCTACGAGCAGTACTTC.

The chain combines TRBV19 with TRBJ1-1; no clear D gene. V shed 1 base and J shed 4 bases, with 10 bases lying between them. Germline V gene lookup returns CDR1 LNHDA and CDR2 SQIVND (reference sequence). This CDR3 is 14 amino acids long. The chain's CDR3 is CASSIVGGPTEAFF. CDR3 bases: TGTGCCAGTAGTATAGTGGGAGGTCCCACTGAAGCTTTCTTT.

The chain has TRBV25-1 and TRBJ2-3; perhaps TRBD1 as D (6 bases). The CDR3 extends over 15 amino acids. Trimming took off 6 bases at V and 3 bases at J, with 16 bases between the two ends. Per germline, CDR1 MGHDK and CDR2 SYGVNS. The CDR3 nucleotides are TGTGCCAGCAGGCCCCAGGGGTTGGCTACAGATACGCAGTATTTT. The encoded protein is CASRPQGLATDTQYF.

This rearrangement joins TRBV7-2 to TRBJ2-7; 7 bases align to TRBD1. Trimming at V came to 5 bases and at J to 0 bases, leaving 1 base not matched to a gene. CDR3 length equals 13 residues. From germline, CDR1 is SGHTA and CDR2 FQGNSA. CDR3: CASSRQGSYEQYF. The CDR3 region has the DNA TGTGCCAGCAGCCGACAGGGCTCCTACGAGCAGTACTTC.

The chain recombines TRBV19 with TRBJ1-3, with D possibly matching TRBD1 (6 bases). There are 15 residues in the CDR3. With 4 bases removed from V and 0 bases from J, the gap between germline ends came to 10 bases. Germline V CDR1 and CDR2: LNHDA, SQIVND (reference sequence). The CDR3 reads CASSTYRDSGNTIYF. The CDR3 DNA is TGTGCCAGTAGTACCTACAGGGACTCTGGAAACACCATATATTTT.

The V call is TRBV13, the J call TRBJ1-2, with D possibly being TRBD1 (6 bases). Trimming cost V 4 bases and J 2 bases, with 14 bases left between them. Germline CDR1 is PRHDT and CDR2 is FYEKMQ (reference sequence). CDR3 length equals 15 residues. CDR3 nucleotides: TGTGCCAGCAGCTGGCGACAGGTAACCAACTATGGCTACACCTTC. This translates into CASSWRQVTNYGYTF.

The chain joins TRBV7-9 to TRBJ2-5, with unresolved D. Trimming removed 5 bases at V and 5 bases at J, with 12 bases between. The CDR3 is made up of 13 amino acids. Germline values: CDR1 SEHNR, CDR2 FQNEAQ (reference sequence). In nucleotides, the CDR3 is TGTGCCAGCAGCCTGCAACTGTGGGAGACCCAGTACTTC. Encoded protein: CASSLQLWETQYF.

This clone appeared a single time. V is TRBV7-9 and J is TRBJ2-7; D remains unclear. CDR1 SEHNR and CDR2 FQNEAQ come from the germline V gene (reference sequence). The CDR3 has 14 amino acids. The V end was cut by 1 base, the J end by 3 bases, with 10 bases between. CDR3 sequence reads: CASSLDGLVYEQYF. In DNA form, the CDR3 reads TGTGCCAGCAGCTTAGATGGGCTTGTCTACGAGCAGTACTTC.

V is TRBV5-6 and J is TRBJ2-5, with a tentative D call TRBD2 (6 bases). Germline V gives CDR1 SGHDT, CDR2 YYEEEE. V was trimmed by 3 bases and J by 1 base, leaving 10 bases between them. The CDR3 runs to 14 residues. CDR3 coding DNA: TGTGCCAGCAGCTCCCGGGACTTCCAAGAGACCCAGTACTTC. Its protein is CASSSRDFQETQYF.

The chain links TRBV5-1 to TRBJ1-1; a possible D gene is TRBD1 (6 bases). The V end was cut by 4 bases, the J end by 6 bases, with 13 bases between. CDR3 length: 13 residues. Germline lookup yields CDR1 SGHRS and CDR2 YFSETQ. CDR3 in amino acids: CASSETGNPEAFF. CDR3 DNA sequence: TGCGCCAGCAGCGAAACAGGGAATCCTGAAGCTTTCTTT.

The CDR3 DNA reads TGCGCCAGCAGTCGTCGGGACAGGGAGGCTTTCTTT. Its translation: CASSRRDREAFF. The chain joins TRBV4-1 to TRBJ1-1, with 9 bases lining up with TRBD1. The CDR3 is made up of 12 amino acids. Trimming took 6 bases from V and 11 from J; bases not matched to a gene: 7. Germline V lookup: CDR1 MGHRA, CDR2 YSYEKL.

CDR3 amino acids: CASSLVGGANYGYTF. The CDR3 DNA reads as TGTGCCAGCAGCTTGGTAGGGGGAGCTAACTATGGCTACACCTTC. The J gene is TRBJ1-2, the V gene TRBV5-5; possibly TRBD1 for D (6 bases). CDR1 is SGHKS, CDR2 YYEKEE, per germline (reference sequence). V was clipped by 0 bases and J by 0 bases, with 9 bases between them. The CDR3 has 15 residues.

The J gene is TRBJ2-1, the V gene TRBV7-2; maybe TRBD2 (6 bases). The CDR3 spans 16 residues. The V gene's germline CDR1 is SGHTA and CDR2 FQGNSA. Trimming shortened V by 2 bases and J by 6 bases, and 17 bases separated the two germline ends. CDR3 nucleotide sequence: TGTGCCAGCAGCTTAACGGGGGTTATTAATATCAATGAGCAGTTCTTC. Translated, it gives CASSLTGVININEQFF.

The gene calls are TRBV6-6 and TRBJ2-7, with a possible D match to TRBD1 (6 bases). Germline V gene lookup returns CDR1 MNHNY and CDR2 SVGAGI (reference sequence). The CDR3 has 14 residues. The ends were cut back, 6 bases at V and 0 bases at J, with 12 bases in the middle. The CDR3 loop reads CASSRDRTSYEQYF. The CDR3 bases are TGTGCCAGCAGCCGCGACAGGACCTCCTACGAGCAGTACTTC.

The rearrangement uses TRBV18 and TRBJ2-2, with 7 bases aligning to TRBD1. This CDR3 is 12 amino acids long. Germline trimming cut 6 bases from V and 9 bases from J; bases unmatched to any gene: 4. Germline CDR1 KGHSH, CDR2 LQKENI. The CDR3 spells CASSRQGRELFF. The CDR3 DNA is TGTGCCAGCTCTCGACAGGGCCGGGAGCTGTTTTTT.

The J gene is TRBJ2-7, the V gene TRBV5-1, with 7 bases that match TRBD1. The CDR3 is 14 amino acids. Germline CDR1 reads SGHRS; CDR2 reads YFSETQ. V gave up 4 bases and J gave up 7 bases; unmatched junction bases: 11. This CDR3 reads CASSGSGTEEEQYF. The DNA for the CDR3 is TGCGCCAGCAGCGGATCAGGGACAGAGGAGGAGCAGTACTTC.

The chain employs TRBV7-9 and TRBJ2-7, with TRBD2 matching 7 bases. The CDR3 is 14 amino acids. In germline, CDR1 is SEHNR, CDR2 FQNEAQ (reference sequence). J lost 0 bases, V lost 4 bases, and 3 bases had no gene match. CDR3 amino acids: CASSSPSGSYEQYF. DNA for the CDR3: TGTGCCAGCAGCTCTCCTAGCGGCTCCTACGAGCAGTACTTC.

This clone has just one count. The V gene is TRBV6-5, the J gene TRBJ2-5, with a tentative D call TRBD1 (6 bases). The CDR3 totals 15 residues. V dropped 5 bases and J dropped 2 bases, with 15 bases sitting between them. Germline values: CDR1 MNHEY, CDR2 SVGAGI. CDR3 amino acids: CASSTAGTKQETQYF. The DNA of the CDR3 is TGTGCCAGCAGTACAGCCGGGACAAAACAAGAGACCCAGTACTTC.

The chain uses TRBV2 and TRBJ2-5, with unresolved D. This CDR3 has 15 amino acids. Deletions cut 2 bases from V and 0 bases from J, with 10 bases between. Germline CDR1 SNHLY, CDR2 FYNNEI. Here the CDR3 reads CASSELQPYQETQYF. The CDR3 DNA follows: TGTGCCAGCAGTGAACTCCAGCCGTACCAAGAGACCCAGTACTTC. The full variable domain, rest sourced from reference TRBV2 and TRBJ2-5, is EPEVTQTPSHQVTQMGQEVILRCVPISNHLYFYWYRQILGQKVEFLVSFYNNEISEKSEIFDDQFSVERPDGSNFTLKIRSTKLEDSAMYFCASSELQPYQETQYFGPGTRLLVL.

This clone came up a few times. The chain recombines TRBV2 with TRBJ2-7; D gene uncertain. V lost 7 bases and J lost 7, with 14 bases in between. Germline assignment: CDR1 SNHLY and CDR2 FYNNEI. CDR3 length: 12 amino acids. DNA of the CDR3: TGTGCCAGCACTGTCACGTCGGTGGAGCAGTACTTC. It yields the protein CASTVTSVEQYF.